The 32 T cell receptor beta chains below come from one sample, sequenced in a study of CD8 T cells in Susac syndrome. Reverse transcription of roughly 0.45 to 1 ug RNA was performed with random hexamers. Via MiXCR, TCRdb re-called the immunoSEQ multiplex PCR reads, giving one row per CDR3 protein. Of about 170,000 distinct CDR3 sequences detected, about 96% appear once; the ten largest clones hold approximately 0.12%. Sequencing was done on a sample of CD4+ T cells from PBMCs. Receptor source: a human donor with Susac syndrome.

This rearrangement joins TRBV18 to TRBJ2-2; D not resolved. CDR3 length: 16 residues. CDR1 is KGHSH, CDR2 LQKENI, per germline. V lost 0 bases and J 0 bases, leaving 8 bases between the germline ends. CDR3 protein: CASSPPSGTNTGELFF. CDR3 in DNA: TGTGCCAGCTCACCACCGAGTGGAACGAACACCGGGGAGCTGTTTTTT.

Only one count was recorded for this clonotype. The rearrangement joins TRBV6-2 or TRBV6-3 to TRBJ2-6; 8 bases are shared with TRBD1. Germline CDR1 MNHEY, CDR2 SVGEGT. V shed 6 bases, J shed 0 bases, and the junction held 10 bases outside the gene matches. There are 18 residues in the CDR3. CDR3 sequence: CASRRDRPNLSGANVLTF. For the CDR3, the DNA is TGTGCCAGCAGAAGGGACAGGCCTAACCTCTCTGGGGCCAACGTCCTGACTTTC.

The V call is TRBV10-3, the J call TRBJ2-3; 7 nucleotides agree with TRBD2. V gave up 7 bases and J gave up 4 bases; unmatched junction bases: 5. Germline CDR1 reads ENHRY; CDR2 reads SYGVKD. This CDR3 is 13 amino acids long. CDR3 protein: CAIMSAGADTQYF. The CDR3 DNA is TGTGCCATCATGTCGGCGGGGGCAGATACGCAGTATTTT.

The CDR3 loop reads CASSQGEFYEQYF. CDR3 nucleotide sequence: TGTGCCAGCAGCCAGGGGGAGTTCTACGAGCAGTACTTC. The gene calls are TRBV3-1 and TRBJ2-7; D may be TRBD1 or TRBD2 (5 bases each). CDR3 length: 13 residues. Trimming left V 3 bases short and J 3 bases short, with 9 bases between. The germline gives CDR1 LGHDT, CDR2 YNNKEL (reference sequence).

This chain connects TRBV7-2 to TRBJ2-3; 8 positions match TRBD2. From germline, CDR1 is SGHTA and CDR2 FQGNSA. CDR3 length equals 15 residues. J was trimmed by 2 bases and V by 7 bases; bases with no gene match: 8. The DNA for the CDR3 is TGTGCCAGCAACCCGGGGGGGCCTTACACAGATACGCAGTATTTT. Encoded protein: CASNPGGPYTDTQYF.

The chain joins TRBV21-1 to TRBJ2-1; the D call in the table, TRBD1, was not verified against the DNA. TRBV21-1 is designated a pseudogene. The CDR3 covers 14 residues. DNA of the CDR3: TGTGCCAGCAGCAAATCACCGGACCCGGCGGTGAAGTTCTTC. It specifies CASSKSPDPAVKFF.

This clonotype was seen only once. The chain joins TRBV3-1 to TRBJ1-2; weak D call: TRBD1 (5 bases). The CDR3 spans 15 residues. Between the trimmed V and J ends, which lost 5 bases and 1 base, there was a span of 14 bases. Germline CDR1 LGHDT, CDR2 YNNKEL (reference sequence). The CDR3 spells CASSRDPTVNYGYTF. The DNA for the CDR3 is TGTGCCAGCAGCAGGGACCCGACGGTTAACTATGGCTACACCTTC.

V gene TRBV3-1 combines with J gene TRBJ2-5, with TRBD1 identical over 9 bases. The CDR3 contains 14 residues. V trimming: 4 bases; J trimming: 4 bases; junction bases outside the gene matches: 4. Germline loops: CDR1 LGHDT, CDR2 YNNKEL (reference sequence). CDR3: CASSRDRVRETQYF. CDR3 coding DNA: TGTGCCAGCAGCCGGGACAGGGTTAGAGAGACCCAGTACTTC.

The genes are TRBV25-1 and TRBJ2-5; 7 bases align to TRBD1. The CDR3 has 15 amino acids. Germline CDR1 and CDR2: MGHDK and SYGVNS. J gave up 1 base and V 6 bases, and 8 bases lay outside the gene matches. The CDR3 loop is CASREQGRLQETQYF. The CDR3 nucleotides read TGTGCCAGCAGAGAACAGGGGCGCCTCCAAGAGACCCAGTACTTC.

The chain employs TRBV7-9 and TRBJ2-3, with 7 positions matching TRBD1. The CDR3 sequence is 15 residues long. V trimming: 3 bases; J trimming: 0 bases; junction bases outside the gene matches: 3. Germline V lookup: CDR1 SEHNR, CDR2 FQNEAQ (reference sequence). The CDR3 loop reads CASSFGQASTDTQYF. CDR3 DNA: TGTGCCAGCAGCTTCGGACAGGCTAGCACAGATACGCAGTATTTT.

The chain is built from TRBV4-1 and TRBJ2-7, with a tentative D call TRBD2 (5 bases). V shed 0 bases and J shed 1 base, with 13 bases lying between them. The CDR3 contains 16 residues. The germline CDR1 and CDR2 sequences are MGHRA and YSYEKL. The chain's CDR3 is CASSQDGIEDSYEQYF. CDR3 bases: TGCGCCAGCAGCCAAGACGGGATAGAGGATTCCTACGAGCAGTACTTC.

The J gene is TRBJ2-3, the V gene TRBV4-1; D unclear. This CDR3 is 14 amino acids long. V was shortened by 0 bases and J by 6 bases, with 10 bases between the two germline ends. The germline gives CDR1 MGHRA, CDR2 YSYEKL. The CDR3 coding sequence is TGCGCCAGCAGCCAAGATGGGCCCGAGGATACGCAGTATTTT. Translation: CASSQDGPEDTQYF.

The chain carries TRBV3-1 and TRBJ1-2; 7 bases align to TRBD1. The V gene's germline CDR1 is LGHDT and CDR2 YNNKEL (reference sequence). Trimming at V came to 4 bases and at J to 7 bases, leaving 9 bases not matched to a gene. The CDR3 consists of 14 residues. In DNA, the CDR3 is TGTGCCAGCAGCCCCGGGACAGCGGGGATTGGCTACACCTTC. It codes for CASSPGTAGIGYTF.

V usage is TRBV12-3 or TRBV12-4 and J usage is TRBJ1-2, with 7 bases aligning to TRBD1. The CDR3 has 15 amino acids. With V trimmed by 4 bases and J by 0 bases, 5 bases remained unmatched. The CDR3 sequence: CASSSGGSANYGYTF. In DNA, the CDR3 is TGTGCCAGCAGTTCAGGGGGATCAGCTAACTATGGCTACACCTTC.

Concerning this clonotype itself: One end of the junction is discordant with germline, which a read error may explain. The CDR3 is CAWSRGQGRHF. The CDR3 DNA follows: TGTGCCTGGAGTCGGGGGCAGGGCCGACACTTC. V and J are TRBV30 and TRBJ2-5, with D possibly being TRBD1 or TRBD2 (6 bases each). The CDR3 runs 11 residues. Germline V gene data show CDR1 as GTSNPN and CDR2 as SVGIG (reference sequence).

The V call is TRBV29-1, the J call TRBJ2-7; 7 nucleotides line up with TRBD2. Germline-derived CDR1 and CDR2 are SQVTM and ANQGSEA. V shed 1 base, J shed 1 base, and the junction held 19 bases outside the gene matches. The CDR3 totals 19 residues. The CDR3 here is CSVEGGQGGGAGPSYEQYV. The CDR3 bases are TGCAGCGTTGAAGGTGGGCAGGGTGGTGGAGCGGGACCGTCCTACGAGCAGTACGTC.

The gene calls are TRBV29-1 and TRBJ2-4, with no clear D. The CDR3 extends over 15 amino acids. Looked up from germline, CDR1 is SQVTM and CDR2 is ANQGSEA. The V end was cut by 4 bases, the J end by 1 base, with 14 bases between. The DNA for the CDR3 is TGCAGCGTTGGGGCCCCGACCGGGGCCAAAAACATTCAGTACTTC. This sequence encodes CSVGAPTGAKNIQYF.

The gene calls are TRBV11-1 and TRBJ2-4; perhaps TRBD2 as D (6 bases). CDR1 is SGHAT, CDR2 FQDESV, per germline (reference sequence). This CDR3 has 15 residues. V was pared by 5 bases and J by 7 bases, with 18 bases between. CDR3 residues: CASSPEGRRPNIQYF. The CDR3 coding sequence is TGTGCCAGCAGCCCGGAGGGACGCCGGCCCAACATTCAGTACTTC. Full variable domain (remainder filled in from reference TRBV11-1 and TRBJ2-4): EAEVAQSPRYKITEKSQAVAFWCDPISGHATLYWYRQILGQGPELLVQFQDESVVDDSQLPKDRFSAERLKGVDSTLKIQPAELGDSAMYLCASSPEGRRPNIQYFGAGTRLSVL.

The genes are TRBV6-5 and TRBJ2-3; D might be TRBD1 (5 bases). Germline V gene sequence: CDR1 MNHEY, CDR2 SVGAGI. CDR3 length equals 15 residues. V was shortened by 2 bases and J by 0 bases, with 9 bases between the two germline ends. The CDR3: CASSYLGASTDTQYF. The CDR3 region has the DNA TGTGCCAGCAGTTACCTAGGGGCTAGCACAGATACGCAGTATTTT.

A single count supports this clonotype. The chain recombines TRBV29-1 with TRBJ2-1; TRBD2 might be the D (6 bases). Germline V gene sequence: CDR1 SQVTM, CDR2 ANQGSEA. The V gene lost 2 bases and the J gene lost 4 bases, with 12 bases spanning the gap. The CDR3 has 14 amino acids. Here the CDR3 DNA reads TGCAGCGTTGAAAGTCTGGCGGGGTACAATGAGCAGTTCTTC. It codes for CSVESLAGYNEQFF.

V usage is TRBV29-1 and J usage is TRBJ2-2; no firm D call. Trimming shortened V by 7 bases and J by 2 bases, and 8 bases separated the two germline ends. Germline V lookup: CDR1 SQVTM, CDR2 ANQGSEA. This CDR3 is built from 12 residues. DNA for the CDR3: TGCAGCGCTGGACCCAACACCGGGGAGCTGTTTTTT. Amino acid sequence: CSAGPNTGELFF.

The chain combines TRBV25-1 with TRBJ2-5; D is possibly TRBD1 (6 bases). Germline CDR1 MGHDK, CDR2 SYGVNS. V lost 1 base, J lost 4 bases, and 13 bases lay in between. The CDR3 contains 15 residues. CDR3 DNA sequence: TGTGCCAGCAGTGAATTGGGGGCAGGGAGAGAGACCCAGTACTTC. As protein: CASSELGAGRETQYF.

The chain has TRBV20-1 and TRBJ2-2; 9 positions agree with TRBD2. The CDR3 is 14 residues long. The germline gives CDR1 DFQATT, CDR2 SNEGSKA (reference sequence). J was trimmed by 5 bases and V by 6 bases; bases with no gene match: 7. The chain's CDR3 is CSAGALAGTGELFF. The CDR3 DNA follows: TGCAGTGCCGGGGCGCTAGCGGGGACCGGGGAGCTGTTTTTT.

This rearrangement joins TRBV18 to TRBJ1-2, with 7 nucleotides matching TRBD1. The CDR3 loop spans 16 amino acids. In germline, CDR1 is KGHSH, CDR2 LQKENI. Trimming took 0 bases from V and 4 from J; bases not matched to a gene: 8. CDR3 region: CASSPPNRDSSYGYTF. CDR3 bases: TGTGCCAGCTCACCACCCAACCGGGACAGCAGCTATGGCTACACCTTC.

This chain joins TRBV7-2 and TRBJ2-2, with a weak D call TRBD2 (6 bases). CDR3 size: 14 residues. CDR1 is SGHTA and CDR2 is FQGNSA in the germline V gene. V was trimmed by 5 bases and J by 5 bases, leaving 12 bases between them. For the CDR3, the DNA is TGTGCCAGCAGCCCGGCCGGGGGAACCGGGGAGCTGTTTTTT. It translates to CASSPAGGTGELFF.

The rearrangement joins TRBV5-1 to TRBJ1-4; no clear D gene. In germline, CDR1 is SGHRS, CDR2 YFSETQ. Deletions cut 0 bases from V and 8 bases from J, with 14 bases between. This CDR3 is 15 amino acids long. The CDR3: CASSLADERDEKLFF. The CDR3 DNA follows: TGCGCCAGCAGCTTGGCGGACGAGCGTGACGAAAAACTGTTTTTT.

This clonotype was found once. The chain links TRBV9 to TRBJ2-5; no clear D gene. CDR1 SGDLS and CDR2 YYNGEE come from the germline V gene. This CDR3 spans 13 amino acids. V lost 4 bases to trimming and J lost 1 base, with 8 bases between them. The CDR3 sequence: CASSPLTQETQYF. The CDR3 DNA is TGTGCCAGCAGCCCCTTGACCCAAGAGACCCAGTACTTC. The full variable domain, with the rest looked up from reference TRBV9 and TRBJ2-5, is DSGVTQTPKHLITATGQRVTLRCSPRSGDLSVYWYQQSLDQGLQFLIQYYNGEERAKGNILERFSAQQFPDLHSELNLSSLELGDSALYFCASSPLTQETQYFGPGTRLLVL.

This clonotype was observed a handful of times. The V call is TRBV29-1, the J call TRBJ2-5, with D unclear. Germline V gene data show CDR1 as SQVTM and CDR2 as ANQGSEA. Trimming stripped 4 bases from V and 2 bases from J, with 8 bases between. The CDR3 extends over 12 amino acids. Here the CDR3 DNA reads TGCAGCGTTGCTCGTGGGCAAGAGACCCAGTACTTC. This gives the protein CSVARGQETQYF.

The rearrangement joins TRBV4-3 to TRBJ2-7, with 8 bases matching TRBD2. Germline values: CDR1 LGHNA, CDR2 YSLEER. This CDR3 has 15 residues. The V and J ends lost 0 bases and 3 bases, in that order; junction bases with no gene match: 4. The CDR3 sequence is CASSQEFSGVYEQYV. DNA of the CDR3: TGCGCCAGCAGCCAAGAATTTAGCGGGGTCTACGAGCAGTACGTC.

This clonotype was seen just once. Here the CDR3 reads CSVELERRDTQYF. Written as DNA, the CDR3 is TGCAGCGTTGAACTAGAGAGGCGAGATACGCAGTATTTT. This chain joins TRBV29-1 and TRBJ2-3; no clear D. V lost 2 bases and J lost 5, with 11 bases in between. There are 13 residues in the CDR3. Germline V CDR1 and CDR2: SQVTM, ANQGSEA.

The rearrangement uses TRBV28 and TRBJ2-7; D unclear. Trimming cost V 7 bases and J 0 bases, with 10 bases left between them. CDR3 length equals 13 residues. Germline V gene sequence: CDR1 MDHEN, CDR2 SYDVKM. DNA of the CDR3: TGTGCCAGCAACGCCGGGTCCTCCTACGAGCAGTACTTC. Amino acid sequence: CASNAGSSYEQYF.

The CDR3 DNA follows: TGCAGCGCCGAAATAGAGCCTGAGCAGTTCTTC. This gives the protein CSAEIEPEQFF. The chain employs TRBV29-1 and TRBJ2-1; D is ambiguous. Germline assignment: CDR1 SQVTM and CDR2 ANQGSEA. The ends were cut back, 7 bases at V and 9 bases at J, with 13 bases in the middle. This CDR3 has 11 residues.